This section outlines one TCR beta chain sequence together with its context. These data belong to a study of blood T cell repertoires in COVID-19. The V segment lost 7 bases and the J segment 3 bases; nucleotides outside the gene matches: 2. CDR3 size: 12 residues. The V gene's germline CDR1 is WNHNN and CDR2 SYGVQD (reference sequence). Generated by immunoSEQ multiplex PCR, the TCRdb table keeps only in-frame clones and is missing some. The sample yields more than 150,000 clones, 60% to 80% seen once. This receptor was taken from a woman aged 70-85 years with acute or convalescent COVID-19. The sample was peripheral blood. The chain uses TRBV10-1 and TRBJ1-2; 7 bases are shared with TRBD1. The CDR3 here is CASTGGYYGYTF. CDR3 in DNA: TGCGCCAGCACAGGGGGTTACTATGGCTACACCTTC.